The T cell receptor (beta chain) under discussion was sequenced for a study of T cell responses to AZD1222 COVID-19 vaccine. Study-wide points: As reported, nearly half of all spike-specific TCRs target variant regions that are unmutated. Spike-specific TCR breadth and depth rose after two AZD1222 doses.

In the case of this clone: Its antigen is as yet unknown.

Here immunoSEQ multiplex PCR was the method, and the copy in TCRdb shows in-frame clones only, minus some. The repertoire consists of 110,000 or so clones, with 75% to 90% occurring once and the leading ten covering 44%. The source is an adult who received the AZD1222 COVID-19 vaccine. The input for sequencing was peripheral blood, taken 28 days after the second AZD1222 dose.

CDR3: CASSLAWSSGRYYEQYF. CDR3 nucleotide sequence: TGCGCCAGCAGCTTGGCGTGGTCTAGCGGGAGGTATTACGAGCAGTACTTC. The chain combines TRBV5-1 with TRBJ2-7; 11 bases map to TRBD2. V was clipped by 0 bases and J by 4 bases; unmatched bases: 9. CDR3 length: 17 residues. CDR1 is SGHRS and CDR2 is YFSETQ in the germline V gene.